The T cell receptor beta chain under discussion was sequenced for a study of T cell changes during pregnancy in multiple sclerosis. Some clones are missing from TCRdb's copy, which holds only in-frame ones; the method was immunoSEQ multiplex PCR. The repertoire holds 50,000 to 80,000 clones, with around 90% as singletons. Unmatched junction bases numbered 8, after V lost 3 bases and J lost 4 bases. CDR1 MNHEY and CDR2 SMNVEV come from the germline V gene (reference sequence). The CDR3 is 16 residues long. V and J are TRBV27 and TRBJ1-3, with 8 bases matching TRBD1. The starting material was peripheral blood, obtained in the second trimester of pregnancy. This TCR derives from a female donor with multiple sclerosis, enrolled in a pregnancy study. The CDR3 DNA follows: TGTGCCAGCAGTTTCCTCAGGGGGCCGGGGGGAAACACCATATATTTT. Translation gives CASSFLRGPGGNTIYF.